The 19 T cell receptor beta chains listed next were all sequenced from one sample in a study of blood T cell repertoires in COVID-19. Clones were read by immunoSEQ multiplex PCR, and TCRdb kept only the in-frame ones, dropping some. Here the sample spans roughly 200,000 clones, about 90% being singletons. What was sequenced was PBMCs or T cells enriched from blood (not recorded which). Receptors were obtained from a woman in her fifties or sixties in a cohort exposed to, infected with or recovered from COVID-19 (not recorded which).

The chain couples TRBV30 to TRBJ2-5; a possible D gene is TRBD1 (5 bases). The CDR3 has 12 residues. CDR1 and CDR2 (germline): GTSNPN, SVGIG (reference sequence). V lost 4 bases and J 5 bases, leaving 11 bases between the germline ends. The CDR3 is CAWIKGWETQYF. The CDR3 DNA reads TGTGCCTGGATTAAGGGGTGGGAGACCCAGTACTTC. Together with reference TRBV30 and TRBJ2-5, the CDR3 gives the full variable domain: SQTIHQWPATLVQPVGSPLSLECTVEGTSNPNLYWYRQAAGRGLQLLFYSVGIGQISSEVPQNLSASRPQDRQFILSSKKLLLSDSGFYLCAWIKGWETQYFGPGTRLLVL.

In its sample, this clone was seen many times. The rearrangement uses TRBV6-2 or TRBV6-3 and TRBJ2-5, with D possibly TRBD1 on 6 matching bases. The length of the CDR3 is 16 residues. Germline V CDR1 and CDR2: MNHEY, SVGEGT. The V end was cut by 1 base, the J end by 0 bases, with 12 bases between. CDR3: CASSYFGTSYQETQYF. For the CDR3, the DNA is TGTGCCAGCAGTTACTTCGGGACATCGTACCAAGAGACCCAGTACTTC.

V usage is TRBV9 and J usage is TRBJ2-1; TRBD2 aligns across 10 bases. The germline gives CDR1 SGDLS, CDR2 YYNGEE. The V and J ends lost 3 bases and 4 bases, in that order; junction bases with no gene match: 1. The CDR3 has 14 amino acids. This CDR3 is CASSGTSGYNEQFF. The CDR3, as DNA: TGTGCCAGCAGCGGGACTAGCGGTTACAATGAGCAGTTCTTC.

The genes are TRBV12-5 and TRBJ1-2, with D maybe TRBD1 (5 bases). The CDR3 spans 13 residues. Germline lookup yields CDR1 LGHNT and CDR2 FRNRAP. V gave up 6 bases and J gave up 0 bases, with 8 bases separating them. DNA of the CDR3: TGTGCTAGTGGCCTAGGGGCTAACTATGGCTACACCTTC. Amino acids: CASGLGANYGYTF.

This chain links TRBV19 with TRBJ1-3; D remains ambiguous. The germline V and J ends were trimmed by 6 bases and 0 bases, with 15 bases remaining between them. The CDR3 totals 16 residues. Germline lookup yields CDR1 LNHDA and CDR2 SQIVND (reference sequence). CDR3 DNA: TGTGCCAGTAGGAACGGTGAAGCGGTCTCTGGAAACACCATATATTTT. This codes for CASRNGEAVSGNTIYF.

The chain joins TRBV7-2 to TRBJ2-5; TRBD2 matches at 13 bases. Germline V gene data show CDR1 as SGHTA and CDR2 as FQGNSA. The CDR3 is 15 residues long. V dropped 5 bases and J dropped 7; count of bases not matched to a gene: 7. The CDR3 DNA reads as TGTGCCAGCAGCCCACGAACTAGCGGGGGGGGGACCCAGTACTTC. Translation: CASSPRTSGGGTQYF.

This rearrangement joins TRBV10-3 to TRBJ2-5; 10 nucleotides match TRBD1. Looked up from germline, CDR1 is ENHRY and CDR2 is SYGVKD. The CDR3 has 13 amino acids. Losses at the gene ends were 11 bases for V and 2 bases for J; bases not matched to a gene: 5. This CDR3 is CASGQGPQETQYF. Written as DNA, the CDR3 is TGTGCCTCGGGACAGGGGCCACAAGAGACCCAGTACTTC.

This clone turned up a few times. V gene TRBV6-2 or TRBV6-3 combines with J gene TRBJ2-7, with TRBD1 matching over 7 bases. Germline assignment: CDR1 MNHEY and CDR2 SVGEGT. The CDR3 runs to 15 residues. After removal of 2 bases from V and 3 bases from J, the junction contained 7 bases not matched to a gene. In nucleotides, the CDR3 is TGTGCCAGCAGTTACCCGAGGACAGGCCACTACGAGCAGTACTTC. It encodes CASSYPRTGHYEQYF.

V usage is TRBV2 and J usage is TRBJ2-6; 11 bases align to TRBD2. This CDR3 is built from 17 residues. Trimming at V came to 8 bases and at J to 9 bases, leaving 15 bases not matched to a gene. From germline, CDR1 is SNHLY and CDR2 FYNNEI. The CDR3 coding sequence is TGTGCCAGCCGCATGAGCCTAGCGGGGGGCAAGGGCAACGTCCTGACTTTC. Protein product: CASRMSLAGGKGNVLTF.

The J gene is TRBJ2-1, the V gene TRBV3-1 (or the pseudogene TRBV3-2), with TRBD2 matching 15 bases. With V trimmed by 4 bases and J by 7 bases, 5 bases remained unmatched. The germline V gene has CDR1 LGHDT and CDR2 YNNKEL (reference sequence). The CDR3 is 16 residues long. The CDR3 region has the DNA TGTGCCAGCAGCCGGACGGGACTAGCGGGGGGAAATGAGCAGTTCTTC. Encoded protein: CASSRTGLAGGNEQFF.

In its sample, this clone was seen a few times. The chain has TRBV7-2 and TRBJ2-7, with TRBD2 as a possible D gene (6 bases). This CDR3 contains 14 residues. CDR1 and CDR2 (germline): SGHTA, FQGNSA. V lost 5 bases to trimming and J lost 4 bases, with 15 bases between them. CDR3 sequence: CASSGGDSRYEQYF. CDR3 DNA sequence: TGTGCCAGCAGCGGAGGGGACTCCCGTTACGAGCAGTACTTC.

The CDR3 spells CASSQGAGNFNYEQYF. CDR3 nucleotides: TGTGCCAGCAGCCAAGGGGCCGGGAACTTCAACTACGAGCAGTACTTC. The chain recombines TRBV3-1 (or the pseudogene TRBV3-2) with TRBJ2-7, with TRBD2 as a possible D gene (5 bases). The germline V gene has CDR1 LGHDT and CDR2 YNNKEL (reference sequence). This CDR3 region has 16 residues. The ends were cut back, 1 base at V and 3 bases at J, with 16 bases in the middle.

The chain uses TRBV2 and TRBJ2-3; TRBD2 aligns across 9 bases. This CDR3 comprises 15 residues. Germline V gene sequence: CDR1 SNHLY, CDR2 FYNNEI. Germline trimming cut 0 bases from V and 3 bases from J; bases unmatched to any gene: 1. The CDR3 reads CASSEALAGTDTQYF. The CDR3 nucleotides are TGTGCCAGCAGTGAAGCTCTAGCGGGGACAGATACGCAGTATTTT. The variable domain in full, completed from reference TRBV2 and TRBJ2-3, reads EPEVTQTPSHQVTQMGQEVILRCVPISNHLYFYWYRQILGQKVEFLVSFYNNEISEKSEIFDDQFSVERPDGSNFTLKIRSTKLEDSAMYFCASSEALAGTDTQYFGPGTRLTVL.

V usage is TRBV19 and J usage is TRBJ1-5, with D tentatively TRBD1 (6 bases). Germline values: CDR1 LNHDA, CDR2 SQIVND (reference sequence). The CDR3 runs 16 residues. The germline V and J ends were trimmed by 5 bases and 0 bases, with 14 bases remaining between them. CDR3 bases: TGTGCCAGTAGTGCTATGGACAGTTATAGCAATCAGCCCCAGCATTTT. Translation: CASSAMDSYSNQPQHF.

The chain uses TRBV21-1 and TRBJ2-7; TRBD1, the table's D call, lacks a check against the DNA. TRBV21-1 is a listed pseudogene. This CDR3 comprises 15 residues. The CDR3: CASNLPTGEAYEQYF. The CDR3 region has the DNA TGTGCCAGCAATCTCCCTACAGGGGAGGCCTACGAGCAGTACTTC.

The rearrangement links TRBV5-1 to TRBJ1-2, with 9 bases lining up with TRBD1. The CDR3 extends over 14 amino acids. The germline CDR1 and CDR2 sequences are SGHRS and YFSETQ. V was clipped by 4 bases and J by 5 bases; unmatched bases: 6. The CDR3: CASSPAGTGYGYTF. CDR3 in DNA: TGCGCCAGCAGCCCAGCCGGGACAGGGTATGGCTACACCTTC.

This clone appeared a few times. The chain recombines TRBV5-6 with TRBJ1-4; 9 nucleotides agree with TRBD1. CDR3 size: 16 residues. V was clipped by 1 base and J by 2 bases; unmatched bases: 3. Germline lookup yields CDR1 SGHDT and CDR2 YYEEEE. Written as DNA, the CDR3 is TGTGCCAGCAGCTTGAGAACAGGGGGCACTAATGAAAAACTGTTTTTT. Translated: CASSLRTGGTNEKLFF. The variable domain in full, with the rest retrieved from reference TRBV5-6 and TRBJ1-4, is DAGVTQSPTHLIKTRGQQVTLRCSPKSGHDTVSWYQQALGQGPQFIFQYYEEEERQRGNFPDRFSGHQFPNYSSELNVNALLLGDSALYLCASSLRTGGTNEKLFFGSGTQLSVL.

The sample holds a few counts of this clone. The V gene is TRBV7-2, the J gene TRBJ2-1; D remains ambiguous. Germline V gene sequence: CDR1 SGHTA, CDR2 FQGNSA. V shed 7 bases and J shed 5 bases, with 15 bases lying between them. The CDR3 extends over 14 amino acids. CDR3 in amino acids: CASTLEYSNNEQFF. The CDR3 nucleotides are TGTGCCAGCACCCTCGAGTACAGCAACAATGAGCAGTTCTTC.

The DNA for the CDR3 is TGTGCCAGCAGTTACTCGACTTTTACGGGTGAGCAGTTCTTC. Amino acids: CASSYSTFTGEQFF. The V gene is TRBV6-5, the J gene TRBJ2-1; no firm D call. This CDR3 has 14 residues. The V and J ends lost 0 bases and 9 bases respectively, with 12 bases between them. Germline assignment: CDR1 MNHEY and CDR2 SVGAGI.